This T cell receptor beta chain emerged from a study of blood T cell repertoires in COVID-19. Background on the study: Sites across the United States, Italy and Spain contributed samples from acute and convalescent COVID-19.

This clone was seen once. Original data processing: Estimation of nucleated cell counts was performed using reference gene primer amplification. The assay was immunoSEQ multiplex PCR, and TCRdb's table has in-frame clones only and misses some. For V, J and clone size, that table is used; D and trimming come from the DNA. The profile shows 200,000 to 250,000 clones, 65% to 90% of them singletons. The clonotype comes from a woman between 45 and 60 years old with acute COVID-19. The sample consisted of PBMCs or T cells enriched from blood (not recorded which).

The CDR3 loop is CASSLEIYEQYF. CDR3 DNA sequence: TGTGCCAGCAGTTTGGAGATTTACGAGCAGTACTTC. The rearrangement joins TRBV12-3 or TRBV12-4 to TRBJ2-7; unclear D gene. Trimming stripped 3 bases from V and 4 bases from J, with 7 bases between. The CDR3 runs to 12 residues.